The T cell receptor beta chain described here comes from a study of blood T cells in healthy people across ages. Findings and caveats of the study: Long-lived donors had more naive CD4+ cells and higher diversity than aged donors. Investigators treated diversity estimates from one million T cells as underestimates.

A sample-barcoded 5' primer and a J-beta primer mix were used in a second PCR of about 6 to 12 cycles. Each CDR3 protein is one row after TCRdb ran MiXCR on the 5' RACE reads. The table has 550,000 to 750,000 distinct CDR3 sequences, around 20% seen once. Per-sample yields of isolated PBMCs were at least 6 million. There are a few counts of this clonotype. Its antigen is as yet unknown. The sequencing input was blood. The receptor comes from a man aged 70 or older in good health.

CDR3 coding DNA: TGCGCCAGCAGCCAATCAGGCGCGAACACTGAAGCTTTCTTT. It translates to CASSQSGANTEAFF. V is TRBV4-3 and J is TRBJ1-1; D remains ambiguous. The germline V gene encodes CDR1 LGHNA and CDR2 YSLEER. This CDR3 region has 14 residues. V was trimmed by 2 bases and J by 1 base, leaving 8 bases between them.